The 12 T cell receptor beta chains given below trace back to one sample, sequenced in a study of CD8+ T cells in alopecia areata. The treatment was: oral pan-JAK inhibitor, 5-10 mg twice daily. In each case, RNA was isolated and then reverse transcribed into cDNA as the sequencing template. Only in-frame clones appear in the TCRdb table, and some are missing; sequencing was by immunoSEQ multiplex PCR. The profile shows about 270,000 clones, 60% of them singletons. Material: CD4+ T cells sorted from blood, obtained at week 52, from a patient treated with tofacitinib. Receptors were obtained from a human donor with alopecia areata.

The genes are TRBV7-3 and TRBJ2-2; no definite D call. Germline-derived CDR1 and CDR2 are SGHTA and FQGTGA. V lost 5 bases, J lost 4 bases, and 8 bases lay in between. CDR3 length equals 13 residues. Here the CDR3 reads CASSSLGTGELFF. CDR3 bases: TGTGCCAGCAGCAGCCTTGGCACCGGGGAGCTGTTTTTT.

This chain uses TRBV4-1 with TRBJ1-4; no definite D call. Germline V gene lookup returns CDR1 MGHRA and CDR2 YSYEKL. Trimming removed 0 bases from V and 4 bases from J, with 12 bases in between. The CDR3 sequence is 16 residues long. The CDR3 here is CASSQELSARNEKLFF. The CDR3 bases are TGCGCCAGCAGCCAAGAGTTGTCGGCCCGTAATGAAAAACTGTTTTTT.

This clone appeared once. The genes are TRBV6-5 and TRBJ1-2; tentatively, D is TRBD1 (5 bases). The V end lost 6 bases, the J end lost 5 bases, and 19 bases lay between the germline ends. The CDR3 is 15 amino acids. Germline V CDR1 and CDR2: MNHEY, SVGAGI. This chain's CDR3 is CASSGGRYPPYGYTF. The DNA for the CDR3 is TGTGCCAGCAGCGGGGGAAGATACCCCCCATATGGCTACACCTTC.

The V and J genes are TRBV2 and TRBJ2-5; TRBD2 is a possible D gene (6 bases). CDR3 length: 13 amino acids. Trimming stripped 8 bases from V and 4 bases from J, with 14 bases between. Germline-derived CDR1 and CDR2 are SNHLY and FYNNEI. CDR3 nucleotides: TGTGCCAGCCAGGCGGGGAAGGGAGAGACCCAGTACTTC. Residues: CASQAGKGETQYF.

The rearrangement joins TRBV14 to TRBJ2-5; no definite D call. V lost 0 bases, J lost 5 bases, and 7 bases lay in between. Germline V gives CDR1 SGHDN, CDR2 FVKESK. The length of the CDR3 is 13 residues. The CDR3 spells CASSQDWQETQYF. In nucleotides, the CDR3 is TGTGCCAGCAGCCAAGATTGGCAGGAGACCCAGTACTTC.

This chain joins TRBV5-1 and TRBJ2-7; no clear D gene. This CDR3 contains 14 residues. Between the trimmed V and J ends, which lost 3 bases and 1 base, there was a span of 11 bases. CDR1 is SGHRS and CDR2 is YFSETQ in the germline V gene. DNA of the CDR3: TGCGCCAGCAGCTCTCAGCTGGAATCCTACGAGCAGTACTTC. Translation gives CASSSQLESYEQYF.

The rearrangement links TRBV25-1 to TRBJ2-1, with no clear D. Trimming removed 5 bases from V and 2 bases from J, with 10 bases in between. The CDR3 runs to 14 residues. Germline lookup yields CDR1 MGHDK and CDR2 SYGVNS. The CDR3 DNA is TGTGCCAGCAGTAGGGTTGGTCCCTACAATGAGCAGTTCTTC. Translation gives CASSRVGPYNEQFF.

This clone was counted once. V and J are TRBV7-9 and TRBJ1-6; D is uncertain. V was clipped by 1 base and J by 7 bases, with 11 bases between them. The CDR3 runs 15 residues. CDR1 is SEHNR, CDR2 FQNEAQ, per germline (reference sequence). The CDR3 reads CASSLVLPGNSPLHF. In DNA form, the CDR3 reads TGTGCCAGCAGCTTAGTTCTCCCGGGGAATTCACCCCTCCACTTT.

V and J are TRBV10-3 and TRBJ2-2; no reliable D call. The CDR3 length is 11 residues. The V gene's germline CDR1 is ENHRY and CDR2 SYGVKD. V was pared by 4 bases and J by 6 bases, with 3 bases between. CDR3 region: CAISGPGELFF. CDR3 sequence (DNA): TGTGCCATCAGTGGACCCGGGGAGCTGTTTTTT.

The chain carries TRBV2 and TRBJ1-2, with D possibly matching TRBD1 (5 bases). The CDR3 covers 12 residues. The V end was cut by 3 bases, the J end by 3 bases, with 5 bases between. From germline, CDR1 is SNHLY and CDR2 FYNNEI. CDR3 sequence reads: CASSDRDYGYTF. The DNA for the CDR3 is TGTGCCAGCAGTGACAGGGACTATGGCTACACCTTC.

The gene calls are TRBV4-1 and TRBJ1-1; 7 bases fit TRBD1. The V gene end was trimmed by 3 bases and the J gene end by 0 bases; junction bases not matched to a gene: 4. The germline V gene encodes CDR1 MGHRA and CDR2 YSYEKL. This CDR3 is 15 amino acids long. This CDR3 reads CASSQLQGLNTEAFF. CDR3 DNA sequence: TGCGCCAGCAGCCAGCTACAGGGGCTGAACACTGAAGCTTTCTTT.

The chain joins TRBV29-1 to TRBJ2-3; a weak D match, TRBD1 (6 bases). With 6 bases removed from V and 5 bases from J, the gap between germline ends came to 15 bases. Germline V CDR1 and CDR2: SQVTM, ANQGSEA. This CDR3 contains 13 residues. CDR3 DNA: TGCAGCGTAGCTGGGGGCCGGGGAGATACGCAGTATTTT. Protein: CSVAGGRGDTQYF.